This T cell receptor beta chain was obtained from a study of cytomegalovirus exposure and HLA in healthy donors. In germline, CDR1 is LNHDA, CDR2 SQIVND (reference sequence). The V and J ends lost 3 bases and 6 bases respectively, with 18 bases between them. The CDR3 runs 17 residues. A word on this clone: As yet, its antigen is unknown.

Findings of the study overall: Reports described diagnosis of cytomegalovirus status by the classifier as highly specific and sensitive. Three of the chains that were CMV-associated were confirmed in vitro to be specific for CMV antigens.

Profiled with immunoSEQ multiplex PCR; TCRdb holds only in-frame clones, not every one. Counted here are 100,000 to 150,000 clones, roughly 91% occurring once; the ten biggest clones make up around 3.1%. Sample: PBMCs. The clonotype was recovered from a man aged 30 to 39 in good health and CMV-seronegative. V and J are TRBV19 and TRBJ1-6; tentatively, D is TRBD1 (5 bases). DNA of the CDR3: TGTGCCAGTAGTATTGGGGGGACCGGATGGTCTAATTCACCCCTCCACTTT. This sequence encodes CASSIGGTGWSNSPLHF.